The T cell receptor (beta chain) under discussion was sequenced for a study of shared clonotypes between healthy human individuals. Measured with immunoSEQ multiplex PCR; TCRdb has only the in-frame clones, and not every one. The profile covers about half a million clones, with about four fifths appearing a single time and 10% to 15% taken by the ten largest. Sequencing was performed on PBMCs. The origin of this receptor is a middle-aged woman in good health. Some clones in this sample may be carry-over from other donors' samples.

The CDR3, as DNA: TGTGCCAGCAGGAAACCTAGCGGGAACACAGATACGCAGTATTTT. It specifies CASRKPSGNTDTQYF. This chain uses TRBV7-9 with TRBJ2-3, with 9 bases identical to TRBD2. The ends lost 6 bases at V and 2 bases at J; junction bases unmatched: 6. The CDR3 is 15 amino acids. Germline V lookup: CDR1 SEHNR, CDR2 FQNEAQ (reference sequence).